These 19 T cell receptor beta chains originate from one sample sequenced in a study of monozygotic twins with inflammatory bowel disease. With the 5' RACE reads reprocessed, TCRdb shows one record per CDR3 protein and no DNA. There are 200,000 to 250,000 distinct CDR3 sequences in the sample, with approximately 1.6% held by the top ten. The sample was blood. The source of these receptors is a human donor with ulcerative colitis or Crohn's disease, or a healthy co-twin of an affected twin (not recorded which).

V is TRBV11-2 and J is TRBJ2-5; TCRdb lists TRBD2, though no DNA is available to test this call. Germline V gene sequence: CDR1 SGHAT, CDR2 FQNNGV. The CDR3 has 15 residues. CDR3 residues: CASSTTGTSEETQYF.

The chain couples TRBV7-2 to TRBJ2-2; TCRdb selects TRBD1, and the lack of DNA leaves this call unchecked. This CDR3 contains 16 residues. The germline gives CDR1 SGHTA, CDR2 FQGNSA. CDR3 loop: CASSPGHLKGTGELFF. The full variable domain, completed using reference TRBV7-2 and TRBJ2-2, is GAGVSQSPSNKVTEKGKDVELRCDPISGHTALYWYRQSLGQGLEFLIYFQGNSAPDKSGLPSDRFSAERTGGSVSTLTIQRTQQEDSAVYLCASSPGHLKGTGELFFGEGSRLTVL.

CDR3 region: CSAKLGQSPYEQYF. The chain links TRBV20-1 to TRBJ2-7; TCRdb returns TRBD2, unconfirmable since there is no DNA. The CDR3 contains 14 residues. Per germline, CDR1 DFQATT and CDR2 SNEGSKA (reference sequence).

The CDR3 is CASSFLDGNEKLFF. The chain joins TRBV5-6 to TRBJ1-4. Germline CDR1 and CDR2: SGHDT and YYEEEE. The CDR3 length is 14 residues.

The rearrangement uses TRBV12-3 or TRBV12-4 and TRBJ1-2; there is no DNA to check the TCRdb D call of TRBD1. The CDR3 consists of 14 residues. This chain's CDR3 is CASSLTGGWYGYTF.

The rearrangement joins TRBV27 to TRBJ1-2; the D call of TRBD1 rests on TCRdb alone, since no DNA is present to check it. The germline gives CDR1 MNHEY, CDR2 SMNVEV (reference sequence). There are 16 residues in the CDR3. The chain's CDR3 is CASRASRGSLKDGYTF.

This rearrangement joins TRBV27 to TRBJ1-2; the TRBD1 assignment by TCRdb is unverifiable without DNA. Germline assignment: CDR1 MNHEY and CDR2 SMNVEV (reference sequence). The CDR3 length is 18 residues. The CDR3 loop reads CASSLSANVQGALDGYTF.

CDR3 in amino acids: CASSRRGQGPYEQYF. This rearrangement joins TRBV19 to TRBJ2-7; the TCRdb call, TRBD1, lacks DNA for checking. This CDR3 has 15 residues. Per the germline V gene, CDR1 is LNHDA and CDR2 is SQIVND (reference sequence).

The chain links TRBV12-3 or TRBV12-4 to TRBJ2-3. The CDR3 consists of 13 residues. This CDR3 is CASSLLLADTQYF.

The chain combines TRBV20-1 with TRBJ1-2; with no DNA, the TCRdb D assignment of TRBD1 cannot be verified. Germline V gene data show CDR1 as DFQATT and CDR2 as SNEGSKA (reference sequence). The CDR3 is 15 residues long. The CDR3 is CSAMGAGAGGYGYTF.

The chain recombines TRBV12-3 or TRBV12-4 with TRBJ1-5; TCRdb reports TRBD1, a call that lacks DNA to check it against. The CDR3 spans 15 residues. CDR3 loop: CASTLGARVNQPQHF.

The chain couples TRBV14 to TRBJ2-2; the D call of TRBD1 rests on TCRdb alone, since no DNA is present to check it. The CDR3 has 16 amino acids. Germline V gene sequence: CDR1 SGHDN, CDR2 FVKESK. The CDR3 loop is CASSKGQGKGEPVLFF.

This rearrangement joins TRBV20-1 to TRBJ2-1; TCRdb indicates TRBD1, and absent DNA this call remains unverified. The CDR3 contains 14 residues. Germline lookup yields CDR1 DFQATT and CDR2 SNEGSKA (reference sequence). This CDR3 is CSATPRRGFNEQFF.

The chain is built from TRBV5-1 and TRBJ1-6; TCRdb proposes TRBD1, but this gene call is untestable without DNA. The CDR3 is made up of 14 amino acids. Germline V gene data show CDR1 as SGHRS and CDR2 as YFSETQ. CDR3 in amino acids: CASSGQGSGSPLHF.

J is TRBJ2-3 and V is TRBV7-2. Per germline, CDR1 SGHTA and CDR2 FQGNSA. The CDR3 sequence is 14 residues long. The CDR3 sequence: CASSLAPLGDTQYF.

The chain recombines TRBV6-1 with TRBJ2-7; TCRdb outputs TRBD1, but without DNA this stays unchecked. Germline values: CDR1 MNHNS, CDR2 SASEGT. The CDR3 sequence is 15 residues long. The chain's CDR3 is CAFKVGQTIRNEQYF.

V gene TRBV5-1 combines with J gene TRBJ2-3; TCRdb calls TRBD2, which cannot be checked without DNA. CDR1 and CDR2 (germline): SGHRS, YFSETQ. CDR3 size: 18 residues. CDR3: CASSLGPTSGGRGDTQYF. The complete variable domain, with remaining parts taken from reference TRBV5-1 and TRBJ2-3, reads KAGVTQTPRYLIKTRGQQVTLSCSPISGHRSVSWYQQTPGQGLQFLFEYFSETQRNKGNFPGRFSGRQFSNSRSEMNVSTLELGDSALYLCASSLGPTSGGRGDTQYFGPGTRLTVL.

This chain connects TRBV5-4 to TRBJ1-1; TCRdb selects TRBD1, and the lack of DNA leaves this call unchecked. CDR3 length equals 15 residues. CDR1 is SGHNT, CDR2 YYREEE, per germline (reference sequence). The chain's CDR3 is CASSLGRQESTEAFF.

The rearrangement joins TRBV12-3 or TRBV12-4 to TRBJ1-2. This CDR3 contains 13 residues. This chain's CDR3 is CASSLESLYGYTF.